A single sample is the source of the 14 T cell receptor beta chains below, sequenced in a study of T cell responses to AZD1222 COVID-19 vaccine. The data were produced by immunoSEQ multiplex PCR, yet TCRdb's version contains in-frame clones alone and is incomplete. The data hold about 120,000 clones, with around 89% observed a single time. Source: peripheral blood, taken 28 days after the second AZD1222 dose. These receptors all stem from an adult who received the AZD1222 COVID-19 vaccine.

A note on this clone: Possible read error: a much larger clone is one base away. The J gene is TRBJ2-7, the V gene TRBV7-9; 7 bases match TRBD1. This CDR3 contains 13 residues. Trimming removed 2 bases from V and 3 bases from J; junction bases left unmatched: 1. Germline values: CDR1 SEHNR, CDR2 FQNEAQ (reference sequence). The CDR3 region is CASSLPGGYEQYF. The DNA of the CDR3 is TGTGCCAGCAGCTTACCAGGGGGCTACGAGCAGTACTTC.

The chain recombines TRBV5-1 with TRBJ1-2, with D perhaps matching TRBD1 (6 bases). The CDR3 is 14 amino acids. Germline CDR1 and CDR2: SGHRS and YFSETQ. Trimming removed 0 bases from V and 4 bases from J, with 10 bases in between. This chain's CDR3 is CASSLVQGGYGYTF. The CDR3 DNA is TGCGCCAGCAGCTTGGTACAGGGCGGCTATGGCTACACCTTC.

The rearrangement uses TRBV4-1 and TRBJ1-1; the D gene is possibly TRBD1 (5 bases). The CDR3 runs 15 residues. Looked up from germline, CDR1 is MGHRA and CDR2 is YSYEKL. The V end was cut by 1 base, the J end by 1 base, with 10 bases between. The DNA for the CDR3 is TGCGCCAGCAGCCAAGTGCCGAGGGGGAACACTGAAGCTTTCTTT. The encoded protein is CASSQVPRGNTEAFF.

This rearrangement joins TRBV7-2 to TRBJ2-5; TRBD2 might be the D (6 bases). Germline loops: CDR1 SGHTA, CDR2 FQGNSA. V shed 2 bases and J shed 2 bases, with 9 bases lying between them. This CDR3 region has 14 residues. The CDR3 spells CASSLLLAQETQYF. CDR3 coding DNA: TGTGCCAGCAGCTTACTCCTAGCGCAAGAGACCCAGTACTTC.

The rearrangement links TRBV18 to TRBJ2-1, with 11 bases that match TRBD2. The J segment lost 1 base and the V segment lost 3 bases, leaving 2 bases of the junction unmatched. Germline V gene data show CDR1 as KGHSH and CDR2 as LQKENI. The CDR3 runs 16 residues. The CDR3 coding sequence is TGTGCCAGCTCACCTCTAGCGGGAGGTTCCTACAATGAGCAGTTCTTC. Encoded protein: CASSPLAGGSYNEQFF.

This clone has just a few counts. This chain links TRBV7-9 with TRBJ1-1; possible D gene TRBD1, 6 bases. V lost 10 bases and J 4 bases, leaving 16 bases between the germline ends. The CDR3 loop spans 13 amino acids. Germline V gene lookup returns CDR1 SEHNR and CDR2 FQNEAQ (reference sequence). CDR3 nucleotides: TGTGCCAATTCCAGGGGACTTGGCACTGAAGCTTTCTTT. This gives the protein CANSRGLGTEAFF.

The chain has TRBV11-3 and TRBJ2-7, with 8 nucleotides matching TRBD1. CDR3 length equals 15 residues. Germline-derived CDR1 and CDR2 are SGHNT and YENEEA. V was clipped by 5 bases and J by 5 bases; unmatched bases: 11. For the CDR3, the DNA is TGTGCCAGCAGCCCCCACAGGGGGAGCCTCGACGAGCAGTACTTC. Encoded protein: CASSPHRGSLDEQYF.

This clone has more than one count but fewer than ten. The CDR3 bases are TGTGCCAGCAGTTTTGGGGGGCCTCACTATGGCTACACCTTC. It translates to CASSFGGPHYGYTF. The genes are TRBV27 and TRBJ1-2; a weak D match, TRBD1 (6 bases). This CDR3 comprises 14 residues. Trimming took off 3 bases at V and 3 bases at J, with 11 bases between the two ends. Per the germline V gene, CDR1 is MNHEY and CDR2 is SMNVEV (reference sequence).

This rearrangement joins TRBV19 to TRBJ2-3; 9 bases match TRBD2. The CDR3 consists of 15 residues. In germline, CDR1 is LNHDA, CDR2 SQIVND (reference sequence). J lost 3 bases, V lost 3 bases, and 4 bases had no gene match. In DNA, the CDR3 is TGTGCCAGTAGTATTGCTAGCGGGGAGACAGATACGCAGTATTTT. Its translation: CASSIASGETDTQYF.

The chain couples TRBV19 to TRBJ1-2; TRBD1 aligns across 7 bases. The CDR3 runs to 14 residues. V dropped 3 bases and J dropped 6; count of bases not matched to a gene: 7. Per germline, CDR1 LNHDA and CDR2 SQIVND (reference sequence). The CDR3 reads CASSIVQGWDGYTF. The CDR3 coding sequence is TGTGCCAGTAGTATCGTACAGGGGTGGGATGGCTACACCTTC.

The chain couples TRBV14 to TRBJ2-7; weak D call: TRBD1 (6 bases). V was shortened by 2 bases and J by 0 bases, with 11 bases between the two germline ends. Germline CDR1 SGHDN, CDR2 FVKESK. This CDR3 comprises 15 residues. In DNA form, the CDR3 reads TGTGCCAGCAGCCAAAACAGGGTCTCCTCCTACGAGCAGTACTTC. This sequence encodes CASSQNRVSSYEQYF.

CDR3 sequence reads: CASRASGIAGDGYTF. The CDR3 DNA sequence: TGTGCCAGCAGAGCCTCAGGGATCGCGGGTGATGGCTACACCTTC. This chain links TRBV25-1 with TRBJ1-2; D possibly corresponds to TRBD1 (5 bases). The CDR3 covers 15 residues. V lost 6 bases and J 6 bases, leaving 20 bases between the germline ends. Germline V gives CDR1 MGHDK, CDR2 SYGVNS.

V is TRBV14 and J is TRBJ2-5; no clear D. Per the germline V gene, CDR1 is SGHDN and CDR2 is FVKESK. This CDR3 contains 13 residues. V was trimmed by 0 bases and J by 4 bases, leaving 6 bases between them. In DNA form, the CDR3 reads TGTGCCAGCAGCCAAGAAGTCCGAGAGACCCAGTACTTC. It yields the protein CASSQEVRETQYF.

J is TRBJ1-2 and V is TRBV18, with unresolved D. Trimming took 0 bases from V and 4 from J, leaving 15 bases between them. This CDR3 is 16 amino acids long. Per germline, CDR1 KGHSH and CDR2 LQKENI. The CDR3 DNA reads TGTGCCAGCTCACCACCGTCTGGACGGGAGGGCTATGGCTACACCTTC. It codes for CASSPPSGREGYGYTF.